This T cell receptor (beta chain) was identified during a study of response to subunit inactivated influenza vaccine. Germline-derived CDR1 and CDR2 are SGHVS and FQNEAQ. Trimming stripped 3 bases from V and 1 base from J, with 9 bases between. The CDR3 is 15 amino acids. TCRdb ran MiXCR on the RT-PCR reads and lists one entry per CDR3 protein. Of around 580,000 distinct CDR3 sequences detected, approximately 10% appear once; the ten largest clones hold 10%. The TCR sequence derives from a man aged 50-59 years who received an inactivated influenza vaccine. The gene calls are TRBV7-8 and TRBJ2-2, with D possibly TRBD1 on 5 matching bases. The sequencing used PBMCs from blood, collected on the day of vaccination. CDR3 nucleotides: TGTGCCAGCAGCTTTGATACAGGGAACACCGGGGAGCTGTTTTTT. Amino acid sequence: CASSFDTGNTGELFF. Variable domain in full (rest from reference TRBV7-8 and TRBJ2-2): GAGVSQSPRYKVAKRGQDVALRCDPISGHVSLFWYQQALGQGPEFLTYFQNEAQLDKSGLPSDRFFAERPEGSVSTLKIQRTQQEDSAVYLCASSFDTGNTGELFFGEGSRLTVL.